Described below is a single TCR beta chain sequence and its context. Its target is unknown. The CDR3 is 16 residues long. The ends were cut back, 3 bases at V and 5 bases at J, with 17 bases in the middle. Per the germline V gene, CDR1 is MDHEN and CDR2 is SYDVKM. TCRdb re-called the reads through MiXCR, storing one row per CDR3 protein. The sample carries about 160,000 distinct CDR3 sequences, roughly 15% recorded once. The sample comes from a study of T cell repertoires in cytomegalovirus infection. Turning to the study itself: CMV infection and matching HLA type were both indicated by public TCR beta signatures. General study findings and limits: HLA-C-restricted CMV clonotypes gave the most frequent clonotype in two of eight donors.

Input material: CD8+ T cells from PBMCs. This receptor was obtained from a human donor in good health (CMV status not recorded). Some clones in this sample may be carry-over from other donors' samples. The rearrangement uses TRBV28 and TRBJ1-5, with D maybe TRBD1 (5 bases). CDR3 in amino acids: CASSFDSAGTYQPQHF. The DNA for the CDR3 is TGTGCCAGCAGTTTTGATTCGGCAGGGACTTATCAGCCCCAGCATTTT.